Given below is one T cell receptor beta chain in context. CDR1 WNHNN and CDR2 SYGVQD come from the germline V gene (reference sequence). Trimming removed 3 bases from V and 4 bases from J; junction bases left unmatched: 8. The CDR3 is 16 amino acids. The sample belongs to a study of blood T cell repertoires in COVID-19. In the authors' workflow: Cell counts per sample came from amplifying reference gene primers. Clones were sequenced by immunoSEQ multiplex PCR, and TCRdb holds only the in-frame ones, with some missing. For V, J and clone size, that table is used; D and trimming come from the DNA. The table records around 80,000 clones, roughly 80% of them present only once.

The source material was peripheral blood. This chain connects TRBV10-1 to TRBJ2-5, with TRBD2 matching 10 bases. The source is an elderly woman with acute or convalescent COVID-19. This chain's CDR3 is CASSEGSGGPGETQYF. In nucleotides, the CDR3 is TGCGCCAGCAGTGAAGGTAGCGGGGGGCCCGGAGAGACCCAGTACTTC.